The clone carrying this TCR beta chain occurred many times. Its antigen is not identified. The 5'RACE template-switching step produced TCR cDNA and added a universal primer site and UMIs. TCRdb independently ran MiXCR on the 5' RACE reads; one entry per CDR3 protein. This table has over 130,000 distinct CDR3 sequences, about 7.7% appearing once. This specimen comes from a study of T cells after yellow fever vaccination. The CDR3 has 15 residues. The V and J ends lost 0 bases and 10 bases, in that order; junction bases with no gene match: 9. CDR1 and CDR2 from the germline V gene are LGHNA and YSLEER. Findings and caveats of the study: The secondary response showed a weaker magnitude and a faster peak, day 5 versus 15. FACS-sorted repertoires could harbor abundant contaminating bulk-population clonotypes. Clonotype sharing between CD4 and CD8 compartments was small.

The sequence was obtained from a man aged 25-45 years who received the YFV17D yellow fever vaccine. Source: CD4+ T cells sorted from PBMCs, taken 5 days after the yellow fever booster vaccination. This chain joins TRBV4-3 and TRBJ2-1, with 7 bases that match TRBD2. CDR3 DNA sequence: TGCGCCAGCAGCCAAGATGGACCCTGGGGGGGAGAGCAGTTCTTC. Protein product: CASSQDGPWGGEQFF.